This TCR beta chain is drawn from a study of cytomegalovirus exposure and HLA in healthy donors. The overall study: Genotyping showed 70% to 90% of over 350 donors falling in the Caucasian-associated ancestry cluster.

13 Jbeta primers and 60 Vbeta primers were used for the PCR. Sequencing was performed with immunoSEQ multiplex PCR; in TCRdb, only in-frame clones are kept and a portion is missing. The sample shows 95,000 to 150,000 clones, approximately 78% of them seen only once. This clone was seen just once. This CDR3 contains 15 residues. CDR1 and CDR2 from the germline V gene are SQVTM and ANQGSEA. V was clipped by 6 bases and J by 5 bases; unmatched bases: 15. The source of this sequence is a woman aged 40-49 years in good health and CMV-seronegative. The sample taken for sequencing was PBMCs. The chain couples TRBV29-1 to TRBJ1-2, with TRBD1 matching over 7 bases. CDR3 amino acids: CSVLLLGQGGYGYTF. CDR3 nucleotide sequence: TGCAGCGTCCTCCTTTTAGGGCAGGGGGGATATGGCTACACCTTC.